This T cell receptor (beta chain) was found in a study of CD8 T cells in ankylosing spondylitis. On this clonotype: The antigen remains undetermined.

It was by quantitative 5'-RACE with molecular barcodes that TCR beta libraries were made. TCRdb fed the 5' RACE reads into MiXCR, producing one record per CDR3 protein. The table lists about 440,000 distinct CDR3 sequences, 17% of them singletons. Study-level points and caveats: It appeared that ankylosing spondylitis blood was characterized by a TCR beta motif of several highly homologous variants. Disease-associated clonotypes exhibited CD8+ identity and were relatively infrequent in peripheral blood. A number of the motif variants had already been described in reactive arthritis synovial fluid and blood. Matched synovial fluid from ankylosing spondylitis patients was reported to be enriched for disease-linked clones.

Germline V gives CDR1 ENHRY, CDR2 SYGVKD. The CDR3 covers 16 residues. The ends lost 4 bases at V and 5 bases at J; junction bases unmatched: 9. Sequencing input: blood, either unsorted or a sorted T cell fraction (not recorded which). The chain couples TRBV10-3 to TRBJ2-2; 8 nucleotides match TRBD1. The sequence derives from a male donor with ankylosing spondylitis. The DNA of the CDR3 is TGTGCCATCAGTGCGACTCAGGGGGCTGGAACCGGGGAGCTGTTTTTT. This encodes CAISATQGAGTGELFF.